The entry that follows covers one TCR beta chain sequence. The assay was immunoSEQ multiplex PCR, and TCRdb's table has in-frame clones only and misses some. The top ten clones hold about 0.54% of a sample with roughly 160,000 clones, 85% to 95% of them seen once. The data belong to a study of blood T cell repertoires in COVID-19. On the study more broadly: The samples span acute and convalescent COVID-19 from the United States, Italy and Spain. T cells, B-cell-depleted T cells, or PBMCs provided the cDNA or gDNA that served as material.

Germline CDR1 is SEHNR and CDR2 is FQNEAQ (reference sequence). V lost 6 bases and J lost 10; bases outside the gene matches: 11. There are 15 residues in the CDR3. The genes are TRBV7-9 and TRBJ1-4; TRBD1 aligns across 10 bases. The receptor was derived from a man in his fifties or sixties with acute or convalescent COVID-19. The sequenced material came from peripheral blood. The CDR3 DNA follows: TGTGCCAGCAGGTTAACCGGGACAGGGGACGTAAAACTGTTTTTT. Amino acid sequence: CASRLTGTGDVKLFF.